This T cell receptor (beta chain) was identified during a study of graft-versus-host responses after intestinal transplantation. Study background: Induction with anti-thymocyte globulin, then tacrolimus and steroids for about 3 years, was given to all recipients. Findings and caveats of the study: Allograft graft-versus-host to host-versus-graft clonal ratios ran high in patients with graft-donor T cell macrochimerism.

With regard to this clone: What it binds is unknown.

Measured with immunoSEQ multiplex PCR; TCRdb has only the in-frame clones, and not every one. Altogether about 100,000 clones are present, less than 90% being singletons, with the ten largest covering approximately 0.97%. Germline V gene data show CDR1 as MDHEN and CDR2 as SYDVKM. V lost 6 bases and J lost 5, with 14 bases in between. The CDR3 consists of 13 residues. The chain has TRBV28 and TRBJ2-7; D may be TRBD1 (6 bases). This specimen was unstimulated CD4+ T cells sorted from spleen or lymph node cells, taken before intestinal transplant. This TCR was sampled from a human donor who received an intestinal transplant. The CDR3 loop is CASSQQGVDEQYF. The CDR3 DNA is TGTGCCAGCAGCCAACAGGGTGTCGACGAGCAGTACTTC. The variable domain in full, completed from reference TRBV28 and TRBJ2-7, reads DVKVTQSSRYLVKRTGEKVFLECVQDMDHENMFWYRQDPGLGLRLIYFSYDVKMKEKGDIPEGYSVSREKKERFSLILESASTNQTSMYLCASSQQGVDEQYFGPGTRLTVT.